This T cell receptor beta chain was documented in a study of T cells in Graves' hyperthyroidism and ophthalmopathy. RNA transcripts served as the template for amplifying TCR beta CDR3 regions. Carried out on the TCR CDR3, a first-round RT-PCR used the HTBI primer set. Each CDR3 protein gets one entry after TCRdb re-called the multiplex PCR reads with MiXCR. The table has over 700,000 distinct CDR3 sequences, roughly a sixth seen once. CDR3 length: 15 amino acids. V shed 4 bases and J 5 bases; nucleotides not matched to a gene: 9. Germline assignment: CDR1 LGHDT and CDR2 YNNKEL (reference sequence). Hyperthyroidism had been newly diagnosed in patients aged 18 to 65, and its duration was under 2 months. This clonotype was picked up a small number of times.

The origin of this receptor is a woman between 45 and 65 years old with Graves' hyperthyroidism that later progressed to Graves' ophthalmopathy. Sequencing used blood. The chain links TRBV3-1 to TRBJ2-7; 9 bases fit TRBD1. The CDR3: CASSPPGTGSNEQYF. DNA for the CDR3: TGTGCCAGCAGCCCCCCCGGGACAGGGTCCAACGAGCAGTACTTC.